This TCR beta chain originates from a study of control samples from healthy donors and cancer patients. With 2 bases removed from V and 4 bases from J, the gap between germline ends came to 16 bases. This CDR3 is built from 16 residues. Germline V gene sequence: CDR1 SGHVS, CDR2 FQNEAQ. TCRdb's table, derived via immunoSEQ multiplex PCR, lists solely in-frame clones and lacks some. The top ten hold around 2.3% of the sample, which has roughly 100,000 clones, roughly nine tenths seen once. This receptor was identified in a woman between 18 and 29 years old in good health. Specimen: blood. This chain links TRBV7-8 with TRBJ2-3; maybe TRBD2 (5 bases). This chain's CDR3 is CASSLTVGLAPDTQYF. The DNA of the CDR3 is TGTGCCAGCAGCTTAACGGTAGGACTCGCTCCAGATACGCAGTATTTT.